Listed below are T cell receptor beta chains from one sample, sequenced in a study of blood T cell repertoires in COVID-19. Sequencing was performed with immunoSEQ multiplex PCR; in TCRdb, only in-frame clones are kept and a portion is missing. In the table there are under 45,000 clones, roughly 80% of which are singletons. The sample consisted of peripheral blood. The source of these receptors is a human donor with acute or convalescent COVID-19. The donor label of this sample is uncertain. Both conserved end residues are part of each CDR3. D genes are given only for firm matches.

v_call,d_call,j_call,cdr3_aa
TRBV28,TRBD1,TRBJ1-2,CASSPPEQGSYGYTF
TRBV4-3,.,TRBJ2-2,CASSQMGAAGELFF
TRBV9,TRBD2,TRBJ2-1,CASSVALGRVDNEQFF
TRBV11-3,TRBD1,TRBJ2-6,CASSSSGTGYSGANVLTF
TRBV4-3,.,TRBJ1-2,CASSQEEGVLGYGYTF
TRBV19,TRBD2,TRBJ2-1,CASSIQPTSGQIYNEQFF
TRBV30,.,TRBJ2-7,CAWSEWGRGSSYEQYF
TRBV5-5,TRBD2,TRBJ2-3,CASSLGGRGADTQYF
TRBV30,TRBD1,TRBJ2-1,CALTGDKPYDEQFF
TRBV5-6,.,TRBJ2-7,CASSLFPRVYEQYF
TRBV7-9,.,TRBJ1-5,CASTGGGHQPQHF
TRBV19,TRBD1,TRBJ2-7,CAAGTGELDEQYF
TRBV5-1,.,TRBJ2-5,CASSPEVQGAQETQYF
TRBV2,.,TRBJ1-2,CASHERVVNYGYTF
TRBV25-1,.,TRBJ1-4,CASSPVANEKLFF
TRBV9,.,TRBJ1-1,CASSPSGQGILGNTEAFF
TRBV11-2,.,TRBJ1-5,CASSLGQGPNQPQHF
TRBV7-6,TRBD1,TRBJ2-2,CASSLPRTGTSTGELFF
TRBV10-3,.,TRBJ2-1,CAISPIGNEQFF
TRBV7-2,TRBD1,TRBJ2-7,CASSQDRGSYEQYF
TRBV9,.,TRBJ2-1,CASSVLAANNEQFF
TRBV7-2,TRBD2,TRBJ2-1,CASSFGLAGGRDNEQFF
TRBV30,.,TRBJ1-3,CAWSVTAGSSGNTIYF
TRBV10-1,.,TRBJ1-1,CASSGLTSGAQQPGTEAFF
TRBV5-4,.,TRBJ1-4,CAGHTTTNEKLFF
TRBV19,TRBD1,TRBJ1-4,CASSVRQGTLDEKLFF
TRBV6-5,TRBD2,TRBJ2-5,CASILSGGGETQYF
TRBV30,TRBD1,TRBJ1-1,CAWSPRGSNTEAFF
TRBV7-6,.,TRBJ1-3,CASSLYSGGFGSGNTIYF
TRBV5-1,TRBD2,TRBJ2-1,CASSWGLAGYAFF
TRBV28,.,TRBJ2-1,CASSLVPTGEQFF
TRBV7-2,.,TRBJ1-1,CASSSRGGPEAFF
TRBV30,TRBD1,TRBJ1-2,CAWEGTGGKPGGGYTF
TRBV4-1,.,TRBJ2-5,CASSLLNLGLTQETQYF
TRBV6-6,TRBD2,TRBJ2-7,CATQDSGTGSSYEQYF
TRBV28,.,TRBJ2-7,CASSPPGDTTYEQYF
TRBV3-1/TRBV3-2,TRBD1,TRBJ1-3,CASSPTGGYSGNTIYF
TRBV9,.,TRBJ1-1,CASSARGNTEAFF
TRBV24-1,.,TRBJ2-2,CATSIPGAAGELFF
TRBV5-1,TRBD1,TRBJ1-2,CASSPGQGEWWHGYTF
TRBV6-5,.,TRBJ2-4,CASSSWSGVAKNIQYF
TRBV9,.,TRBJ2-1,CASSASQRREEQFF
TRBV19,TRBD1,TRBJ1-6,CASSIDDRGQAPLHF
TRBV5-1,TRBD2,TRBJ2-3,CASTQAGTTDTQYF
TRBV6-1,.,TRBJ1-5,CASSEYMARGQPQHF
TRBV19,TRBD1,TRBJ2-7,CASSTGQGAYEQYF
TRBV2,.,TRBJ1-5,CASSDAGLYSNQPQHF
TRBV28,.,TRBJ2-3,CAKKSENSTDTQYF
TRBV2,TRBD1,TRBJ1-6,CASKFDRGYNSPLHF
TRBV19,TRBD2,TRBJ2-5,CASSSRFPFVGGETQYF
TRBV19,.,TRBJ1-5,CASRGMTGYQPQHF
TRBV9,.,TRBJ2-2,CASARDMHTGELFF
TRBV20-1,.,TRBJ2-5,CSAGETQYF